These T cell receptor beta chains were read from a single sample in a study of T cell responses to AZD1222 COVID-19 vaccine. Libraries were prepared by immunoSEQ multiplex PCR; TCRdb keeps only in-frame clonotypes and omits some of them. The sample has around 140,000 clones, about 90% seen once; the top ten hold roughly 9.9%. Specimen: peripheral blood, collected 28 days after the second AZD1222 dose. The receptors shown here come from an adult who received the AZD1222 COVID-19 vaccine. Both conserved end residues are part of each CDR3.

15,TRBV27,CASSLNRNMNTEAFF
16,TRBV15,CATSIREGTLHNEQFF
15,TRBV5-6,CASSLWTVVTDTQYF
14,TRBV7-9,CASSLASGSNEQFF
13,TRBV4-3,CASSQWDTGELFF
15,TRBV4-2,CASSPLGRSNQPQHF
11,TRBV6-5,CASGRDQPQHF
14,TRBV6-6,CASSYVYGNTEAFF
14,TRBV24-1,CATSARGQNNEQFF
14,TRBV18,CASSPLPQNQPQHF
15,TRBV5-1,CASRASGGKTYEQYF
15,TRBV4-3,CASSQDIRDAAGYTF
15,TRBV18,CASSLQGPSTDTQYF
15,TRBV14,CASSRRDRLGYGYTF
15,TRBV3-1/TRBV3-2,CASSPRGRMNTEAFF
15,TRBV19,CASNDPPGPNQPQHF
13,TRBV5-1,CASSLDGTGELFF
14,TRBV10-3,CAISEGRPSGELFF
15,TRBV15,CATSRDPGTPYGYTF
17,TRBV28,CASSDSSLRRSNQPQHF
16,TRBV2,CASRGAGTLSNQPQHF
14,TRBV5-4,CASSLGDSGYEQYF
12,TRBV28,CASRIDSSAQHF
16,TRBV12-1,CASSSRGQRSTGELFF
17,TRBV4-1,CASSAKSSGTSGNTIYF
13,TRBV27,CASSLGSLGEQFF
12,TRBV11-3,CASSAGNTEAFF
13,TRBV28,CASSFSTAPEAFF
11,TRBV6-5,CATLGVPEAFF
14,TRBV7-6,CASSLEGGDTEAFF
17,TRBV25-1,CASSGQGARAYNSPLHF
20,TRBV4-2,CASSQDKASGGPGNTGELFF
16,TRBV29-1,CSVAIYSKEGFYGYTF
16,TRBV10-3,CAISEGPAGGNSPLHF
15,TRBV7-2,CASSPHRGLNSPLHF
15,TRBV7-2,CASSPTGALTDTQYF
15,TRBV6-4,CASSGGERDGGELFF
14,TRBV7-8,CASSPPGTSDTQYF
15,TRBV19,CASKRGRTTNEKLFF
14,TRBV24-1,CATSDDATNYGYTF
11,TRBV12-3/TRBV12-4,CASRRSYGYTF
13,TRBV30,CAWSPPGRAEAFF